The TCR beta chain under discussion was sequenced for a study of blood T cell repertoires in COVID-19. Clones were read by immunoSEQ multiplex PCR, and TCRdb kept only the in-frame ones, dropping some. This sample has roughly 65,000 clones, with about 81% found just once. The source material was peripheral blood. The sequence derives from a man older than 75 with acute or convalescent COVID-19.

The CDR3 spells CASTPSRDRGSTEAFF. The CDR3 bases are TGTGCCAGTACCCCGTCCCGGGACAGGGGGAGTACTGAAGCTTTCTTT. The chain carries TRBV19 and TRBJ1-1; TRBD1 matches 11 bases. The CDR3 covers 16 residues. After removal of 7 bases from V and 5 bases from J, the junction contained 12 bases not matched to a gene. The germline gives CDR1 LNHDA, CDR2 SQIVND (reference sequence).